This section outlines one TCR beta chain sequence together with its context. Its matching antigen is unknown. Expressed TCRB transcripts were sequenced after all isolated RNA was converted to cDNA. Libraries were prepared by immunoSEQ multiplex PCR; TCRdb keeps only in-frame clonotypes and omits some of them. Of some 370,000 clones listed, around 9.6% were seen once; the top ten hold 0.6%. The entry originates in a study of beta chain features in type 1 diabetes. The study's findings and limits: Because the template was cDNA, high-expressing cells might be over-represented. Among all four CD4+ subsets, Type 1 diabetes patients had TCRB CDR3s that were moderately but significantly shorter. Type 1 diabetes patients had VDJ junctions that carried fewer insertions and more deletions.

The CDR3 sequence is 22 residues long. V gave up 7 bases and J gave up 0 bases, with 34 bases separating them. CDR1 and CDR2 from the germline V gene are GTSNPN and SVGIG (reference sequence). The material sequenced was central memory CD4+ T cells from blood. The chain carries TRBV30 and TRBJ2-6; maybe TRBD1 (5 bases). The sequence was obtained from a man aged 25 to 45 with type 1 diabetes. CDR3 loop: CASFGTLFDRTPIHSGANVLTF. CDR3 DNA: TGTGCCTCCTTCGGCACCCTGTTCGACCGGACACCCATACACTCTGGGGCCAACGTCCTGACTTTC.